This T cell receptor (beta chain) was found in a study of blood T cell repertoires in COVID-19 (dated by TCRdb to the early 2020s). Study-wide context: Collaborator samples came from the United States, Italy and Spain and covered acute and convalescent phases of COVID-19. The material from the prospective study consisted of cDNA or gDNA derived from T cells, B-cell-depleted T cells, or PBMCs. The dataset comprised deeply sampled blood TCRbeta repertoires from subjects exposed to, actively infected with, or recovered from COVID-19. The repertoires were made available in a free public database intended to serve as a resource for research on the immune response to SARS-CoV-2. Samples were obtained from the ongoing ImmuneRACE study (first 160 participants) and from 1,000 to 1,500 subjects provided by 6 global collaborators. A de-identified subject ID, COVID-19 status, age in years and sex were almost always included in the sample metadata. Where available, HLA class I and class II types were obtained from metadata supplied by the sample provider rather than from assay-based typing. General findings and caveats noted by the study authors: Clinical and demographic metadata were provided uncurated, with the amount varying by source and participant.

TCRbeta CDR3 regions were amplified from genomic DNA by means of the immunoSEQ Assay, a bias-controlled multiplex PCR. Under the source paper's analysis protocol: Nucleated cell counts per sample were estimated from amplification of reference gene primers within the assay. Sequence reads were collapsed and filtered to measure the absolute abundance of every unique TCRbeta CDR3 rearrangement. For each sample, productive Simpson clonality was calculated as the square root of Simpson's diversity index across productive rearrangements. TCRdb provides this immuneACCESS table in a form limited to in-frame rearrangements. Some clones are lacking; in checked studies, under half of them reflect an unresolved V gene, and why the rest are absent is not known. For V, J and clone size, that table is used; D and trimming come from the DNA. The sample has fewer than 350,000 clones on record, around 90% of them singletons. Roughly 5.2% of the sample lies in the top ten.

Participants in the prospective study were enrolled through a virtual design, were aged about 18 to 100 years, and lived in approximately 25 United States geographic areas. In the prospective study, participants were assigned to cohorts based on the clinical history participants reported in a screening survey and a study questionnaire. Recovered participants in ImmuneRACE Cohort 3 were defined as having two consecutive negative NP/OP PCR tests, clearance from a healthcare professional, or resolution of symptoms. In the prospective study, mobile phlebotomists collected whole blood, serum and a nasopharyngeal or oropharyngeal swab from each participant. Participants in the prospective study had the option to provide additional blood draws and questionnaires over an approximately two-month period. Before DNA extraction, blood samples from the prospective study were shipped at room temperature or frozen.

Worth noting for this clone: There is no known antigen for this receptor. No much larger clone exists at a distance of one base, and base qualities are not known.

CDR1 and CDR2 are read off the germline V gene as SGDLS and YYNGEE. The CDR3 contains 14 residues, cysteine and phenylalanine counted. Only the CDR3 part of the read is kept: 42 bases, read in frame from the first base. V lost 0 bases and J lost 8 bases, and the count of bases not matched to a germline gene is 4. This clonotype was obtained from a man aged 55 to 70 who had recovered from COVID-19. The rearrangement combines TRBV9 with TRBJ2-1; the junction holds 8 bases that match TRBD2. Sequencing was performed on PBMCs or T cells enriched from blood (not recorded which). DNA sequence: TGTGCCAGCAGCGTAGTCGGGACTAGTTATGAGCAGTTCTTC. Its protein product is CASSVVGTSYEQFF.